A single sample gave rise to the 8 T cell receptor beta chains below, sequenced in a study of persistence of HIV-infected CD4 T cells. The libraries were made with immunoSEQ version 4 in survey mode. TCRdb's table, derived via immunoSEQ multiplex PCR, lists solely in-frame clones and lacks some. The sample contains about 20,000 clones, approximately 65% of which appear only once. These receptors have no known antigen. An overlapping HIV-1 Gag peptide pool stimulated these cells at 0.95 to 1 ug/peptide/mL. Sorting selected CD4+ T cells upregulating both CD40 ligand and CD69. The source material was CD4+ T cells sorted from PBMCs after approximately 19-hour stimulation, sampled from a patient who received antiretroviral therapy. Receptor source: an adult woman with HIV who was CMV-seropositive.

V gene TRBV5-1 combines with J gene TRBJ1-1, with 7 bases identical to TRBD1. Per germline, CDR1 SGHRS and CDR2 YFSETQ. The CDR3 runs 15 residues. Unmatched junction bases numbered 7, after V lost 4 bases and J lost 1 base. CDR3 DNA sequence: TGCGCCAGCAGCCCTCGGGACAGTAAGAACACTGAAGCTTTCTTT. Protein sequence: CASSPRDSKNTEAFF.

This clone was seen more than once but under ten times. The rearrangement uses TRBV10-3 and TRBJ2-2; weak D call: TRBD2 (6 bases). Germline assignment: CDR1 ENHRY and CDR2 SYGVKD. Trimming took 0 bases from V and 5 from J, leaving 10 bases between them. The CDR3 consists of 15 residues. CDR3 residues: CAISESVGGTGELFF. CDR3 coding DNA: TGTGCCATCAGTGAGTCGGTTGGAGGGACCGGGGAGCTGTTTTTT.

CDR3 in DNA: TGTGCCAGCAGCTTAGTGGCCTCCAATGAGCAGTTCTTC. Encoded protein: CASSLVASNEQFF. The chain recombines TRBV13 with TRBJ2-1; D is unresolved. With 1 base removed from V and 6 bases from J, the gap between germline ends came to 7 bases. Germline V gene sequence: CDR1 PRHDT, CDR2 FYEKMQ (reference sequence). The CDR3 has 13 residues.

This clone has only a few counts. This sequence joins TRBV5-1 and TRBJ2-7; 9 bases match TRBD1. Germline V gene lookup returns CDR1 SGHRS and CDR2 YFSETQ. The trim removed 0 bases at V and 3 bases at J, leaving 4 bases unmatched. The CDR3 covers 15 residues. The CDR3 region has the DNA TGCGCCAGCAGCTTGGCTTCGGGACAGGGCTACGAGCAGTACGTC. The encoded protein is CASSLASGQGYEQYV.

The chain couples TRBV7-2 to TRBJ1-1, with D perhaps TRBD1 (6 bases). Germline lookup yields CDR1 SGHTA and CDR2 FQGNSA. Trimming left V 1 base short and J 1 base short, with 10 bases between. This CDR3 spans 15 amino acids. CDR3 bases: TGTGCCAGCAGCTTAGTCTCGGACAGGAACACTGAAGCTTTCTTT. Amino acids: CASSLVSDRNTEAFF.

The chain is built from TRBV19 and TRBJ1-2; D is ambiguous. V gave up 5 bases and J gave up 3 bases, with 13 bases separating them. CDR1 and CDR2 (germline): LNHDA, SQIVND (reference sequence). CDR3 length: 14 amino acids. The CDR3 loop reads CASSVTAEDYGYTF. As DNA, the CDR3 is TGTGCCAGTAGTGTTACAGCGGAGGACTATGGCTACACCTTC.

This clone has more than one count but fewer than ten. The chain employs TRBV5-1 and TRBJ1-1; tentatively, D is TRBD1 (6 bases). The CDR3 has 15 amino acids. CDR1 and CDR2 from the germline V gene are SGHRS and YFSETQ. Trimming stripped 3 bases from V and 5 bases from J, with 17 bases between. The CDR3 reads CASSSSVRGRTEAFF. The CDR3 DNA sequence: TGCGCCAGCAGCTCCTCGGTTAGGGGGAGGACTGAAGCTTTCTTT.

This clone was counted only a few times. The J gene is TRBJ1-1, the V gene TRBV2; D gene unclear. V lost 4 bases, J lost 1 base, and 10 bases lay in between. In germline, CDR1 is SNHLY, CDR2 FYNNEI. There are 14 residues in the CDR3. The CDR3, as DNA: TGTGCCAGCAGTGCGAGTTGGACGAACACTGAAGCTTTCTTT. It translates to CASSASWTNTEAFF.